This TCR beta chain was captured by sequencing in a study of T cells in Graves' hyperthyroidism and ophthalmopathy. Germline lookup yields CDR1 LGHNA and CDR2 YNFKEQ. The CDR3 is made up of 13 amino acids. Trimming stripped 0 bases from V and 4 bases from J, with 7 bases between. This clonotype has a count of ten or more. Amplified TCR beta CDR3 regions derived from RNA transcripts. TCR CDR3 underwent first-round RT-PCR with the HTBI primer set. TCRdb called the multiplex PCR reads again in MiXCR, with one record for every CDR3 protein. The data contain about 420,000 distinct CDR3 sequences, roughly an eighth of them seen just once; the ten biggest clones take up roughly 4.8%. The patients, who ranged from 18 to 65 in age, presented with newly diagnosed hyperthyroidism lasting under 2 months.

Sequenced: blood. The sequence was collected from a woman aged 18-30 years with Graves' hyperthyroidism. The J gene is TRBJ2-7, the V gene TRBV4-2; tentative D call: TRBD2 (5 bases). CDR3 residues: CASSQDGGYEQYF. Written as DNA, the CDR3 is TGTGCCAGCAGCCAAGATGGCGGGTACGAGCAGTACTTC.